The subject of this entry is one T cell receptor beta chain. The entry originates in a study of cytomegalovirus exposure and HLA in healthy donors. In the PCR, 60 Vbeta and 13 Jbeta primers were used. Authors' methods: Among the unique TCR beta chains that a later analysis counted, about 79 million in all, some 10 million were shared. Profiling relied on immunoSEQ multiplex PCR, and the TCRdb table lists in-frame clones only, not all of them. V, J and clone size are taken as reported in that table, and D and trimming were inferred from the DNA itself. The sample contains some 140,000 clones, about 78% of which appear only once. The CDR3 is 15 amino acids. Germline values: CDR1 SGHRS, CDR2 YFSETQ. J gave up 3 bases and V 0 bases, and 3 bases lay outside the gene matches.

The sequence was obtained from a man aged 50 to 59 in good health and CMV-seropositive. Input material: PBMCs. This rearrangement joins TRBV5-1 to TRBJ1-2, with TRBD1 matching over 9 bases. The CDR3 is CASSLETGGHYGYTF. As DNA, the CDR3 is TGCGCCAGCAGCTTGGAGACAGGGGGGCACTATGGCTACACCTTC. Drawing the rest from reference TRBV5-1 and TRBJ1-2, the complete variable domain is KAGVTQTPRYLIKTRGQQVTLSCSPISGHRSVSWYQQTPGQGLQFLFEYFSETQRNKGNFPGRFSGRQFSNSRSEMNVSTLELGDSALYLCASSLETGGHYGYTFGSGTRLTVV.